This record covers a single TCR beta chain. Its antigen is currently unknown. The data belong to a study of identical twins. Study-wide results and caveats: For out-of-frame alpha sequences shared by twins, low generation probability was in excess. Twin sharing of out-of-frame TCR alpha was underestimated by models in monozygotic pairs.

Through template switching, a universal primer site was introduced, and the cDNA contained unique molecular identifiers. TCRdb re-called the 5' RACE reads with MiXCR, one entry per CDR3 protein. The table shows nearly 650,000 distinct CDR3 sequences, with under 8.5% occurring only once. This CDR3 spans 18 amino acids. Germline values: CDR1 LGHNT, CDR2 FRNRAP. No donor was unhealthy or non-Caucasian. The same data also went into a second study, on yellow fever vaccine responses in identical twins.

This receptor was identified in a woman aged 18-29 years in good health. V and J are TRBV12-5 and TRBJ2-2; the match to TRBD2 covers 8 bases. The sequenced sample consisted of PBMCs. CDR3 nucleotide sequence: TGTGCCTTCAGCCCCAAGATGGGGCTAGCGGGGAACACCGGGGAGCTGTTTTTT. Its protein product is CAFSPKMGLAGNTGELFF.